This T cell receptor (beta chain) is drawn from a study of regulatory T cells in long-lasting Graves disease. Whole-study results and caveats: When disease was persistent, TRBV28, TRBJ1-2 and TRBJ2-5 were the favored segments.

The time point was: newly diagnosed GD, antithyroid drugs for less than 3 months. The TCR library was made from RNA extracted from PBMCs. As concerns this clonotype: No antigen is known for it.

The CDR3 is 17 amino acids. Germline values: CDR1 LGHNA, CDR2 YSLEER. Trimming pared 3 bases from V and 2 bases from J, leaving 19 bases between. Construction of the TCR beta libraries employed iRepertoire HTBI primers in conjunction with Arm-PCR of CDR3 regions. From the multiplex PCR reads, TCRdb called clonotypes with MiXCR, one entry per CDR3 protein. The data show 360,000 or so distinct CDR3 sequences, 12% seen once. The same sample was also studied in work on T cells in Graves' hyperthyroidism and ophthalmopathy. From that report: The hyperthyroidism patients had all been newly diagnosed, and their disease duration was under 2 months. Their ages ranged from 18 to 65 years. From stable hyperthyroidism, ophthalmopathy was separated by a 13 V-J model.

This TCR was recovered from a young woman with Graves disease. This specimen consisted of peripheral blood mononuclear cells (PBMCs), obtained at new diagnosis, from a patient treated with antithyroid drugs. The rearrangement joins TRBV4-3 to TRBJ1-2; unclear D gene. CDR3 coding DNA: TGCGCCAGCAGCCACCGAGGCGGCGCAGTCCCCAACTATGGCTACACCTTC. Translating gives CASSHRGGAVPNYGYTF.